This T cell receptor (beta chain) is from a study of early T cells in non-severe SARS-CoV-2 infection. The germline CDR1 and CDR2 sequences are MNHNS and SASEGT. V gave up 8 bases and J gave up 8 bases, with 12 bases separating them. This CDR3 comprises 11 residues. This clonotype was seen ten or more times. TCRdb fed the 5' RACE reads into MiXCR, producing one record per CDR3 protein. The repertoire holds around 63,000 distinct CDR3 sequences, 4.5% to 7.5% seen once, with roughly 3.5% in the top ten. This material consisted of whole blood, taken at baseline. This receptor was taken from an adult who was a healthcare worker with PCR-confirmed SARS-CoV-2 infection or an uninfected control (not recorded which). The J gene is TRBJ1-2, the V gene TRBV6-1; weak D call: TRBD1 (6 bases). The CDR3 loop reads CASQNRDGYTF. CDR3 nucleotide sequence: TGTGCCAGCCAAAACAGGGACGGCTACACCTTC.